This T cell receptor beta chain was sequenced during a study of shared clonotypes between healthy human individuals. Broader study findings: Naive subsets generally had larger estimated richness than memory subsets. Collection of samples was limited to blood; tissue repertoires likely differ.

CDR3 length: 14 residues. Germline loops: CDR1 SGHTA, CDR2 FQGNSA. The V segment lost 5 bases and the J segment 8 bases; nucleotides outside the gene matches: 11. With regard to this clone: Its antigen is still unknown.

In replicate PCRs of sorted subsets, about 200 ng DNA, about 30,000 T cell genomes, was used. Method: immunoSEQ multiplex PCR; TCRdb's copy keeps in-frame clones and lacks some. In the table there are more than 2,000,000 clones, just over 90% of which are singletons. Sample: naive CD4+ T cells from PBMCs. Subset indicated: CD45RA+ positively selected. The clonotype originates from a man younger than 35 in good health. Some clones in this sample may be carry-over from other donors' samples. The chain couples TRBV7-2 to TRBJ1-2, with 7 bases that match TRBD1. CDR3 coding DNA: TGTGCCAGCAGCAACAACAGGGGAATCCCCGGCTACACCTTC. It is translated as CASSNNRGIPGYTF.